The 10 T cell receptor beta chains below come from one sample, sequenced in a study of CD8+CD57+ T cells in acquired aplastic anemia. Using genomic DNA as the template, TCR beta VDJ and CDR3 profiling was carried out. TCRdb reprocessed the reads with MiXCR, giving one entry per CDR3 protein. This table holds 150,000 to 200,000 distinct CDR3 sequences, more than 45% found once. Only patients with CD8+CD57+ cell expansion on flow cytometry were chosen for sequencing. Material for sequencing was sorted CD4+, CD8+, or CD8+CD57+ T cells (not recorded which) from PBMCs. Source of these receptors: a human donor with aplastic anemia.

To note about this clonotype: A much bigger clone sits one base away, suggesting this may be a read error. The chain couples TRBV6-1 to TRBJ2-5, with 9 bases aligning to TRBD2. CDR1 is MNHNS, CDR2 SASEGT, per germline. The CDR3 totals 18 residues. In DNA, the CDR3 is TGTGCCAGCAGTAGGGGGCTAGCGGGAAGCCAGTACCAAGAGGCCCAGTACTTC. Its protein product is CASSRGLAGSQYQEAQYF.

Written as DNA, the CDR3 is TGCAGCGCCCGGGACAGTACCTACGAGACCCAGTACTTC. This sequence encodes CSARDSTYETQYF. J is TRBJ2-5 and V is TRBV29-1, with 7 bases matching TRBD1. Unmatched junction bases numbered 10, after V lost 7 bases and J lost 5 bases. The CDR3 sequence is 13 residues long. CDR1 and CDR2 (germline): SQVTM, ANQGSEA.

This clonotype was picked up a small number of times. Given a much more abundant clone one base away, this may be a read error. The chain joins TRBV19 to TRBJ2-7, with D uncertain. This CDR3 has 14 amino acids. The germline V gene encodes CDR1 LNHDA and CDR2 SQIVND (reference sequence). The V end lost 3 bases, the J end lost 3 bases, and 12 bases lay between the germline ends. The CDR3 loop is CASSIRGLFYEQYF. CDR3 bases: TGTGCCAGTAGTATTAGAGGCCTCTTCTACGAGCAGTACTTC.

The chain carries TRBV7-3 and TRBJ2-3; D call uncertain. Germline V gene data show CDR1 as SGHTA and CDR2 as FQGTGA. Trimming took off 8 bases at V and 4 bases at J, with 7 bases between the two ends. This CDR3 is built from 11 residues. DNA of the CDR3: TGTGCCAGCCCCACGGCAGATACGCAGTATTTT. Translated, it gives CASPTADTQYF.

This clonotype was seen many times. The chain joins TRBV2 to TRBJ2-5; 11 bases agree with TRBD1. After removal of 4 bases from V and 5 bases from J, the junction contained 6 bases not matched to a gene. CDR3 length: 15 residues. CDR1 and CDR2 from the germline V gene are SNHLY and FYNNEI. DNA of the CDR3: TGTGCCAGCAGTGGGACAGGGGGCAGCGGGGAGACCCAGTACTTC. Amino acid sequence: CASSGTGGSGETQYF.

The CDR3 here is CASSQVSLSLGSPLHF. Written as DNA, the CDR3 is TGCGCCAGCAGCCAAGTTAGCTTATCGCTGGGGTCACCCCTCCACTTT. This chain links TRBV4-1 with TRBJ1-6; D not certain. This CDR3 has 16 amino acids. CDR1 MGHRA and CDR2 YSYEKL come from the germline V gene. V was clipped by 1 base and J by 10 bases, with 17 bases between them.

The chain's CDR3 is CASSLVGGMGASDEQYF. The CDR3 bases are TGTGCCAGCAGCTTAGTGGGCGGAATGGGAGCCTCGGACGAGCAGTACTTC. J is TRBJ2-7 and V is TRBV11-2; D is perhaps TRBD2 (5 bases). V gave up 1 base and J gave up 5 bases, with 21 bases separating them. The CDR3 consists of 17 residues. Looked up from germline, CDR1 is SGHAT and CDR2 is FQNNGV. Variable domain in full (rest from reference TRBV11-2 and TRBJ2-7): EAGVAQSPRYKIIEKRQSVAFWCNPISGHATLYWYQQILGQGPKLLIQFQNNGVVDDSQLPKDRFSAERLKGVDSTLKIQPAKLEDSAVYLCASSLVGGMGASDEQYFGPGTRLTVT.

The sample holds many counts of this clonotype. The chain couples TRBV6-5 to TRBJ1-6; the D gene is possibly TRBD1 (5 bases). V was trimmed by 0 bases and J by 5 bases, leaving 14 bases between them. CDR3 length equals 17 residues. Germline assignment: CDR1 MNHEY and CDR2 SVGAGI. As DNA, the CDR3 is TGTGCCAGCAGTTACTCGAGGCTCCAGGACAATAATTCACCCCTCCACTTT. Its protein is CASSYSRLQDNNSPLHF.

In this sample, this clonotype turned up many times. The chain recombines TRBV24-1 with TRBJ1-2; the match to TRBD1 covers 7 bases. Germline CDR1 is KGHDR and CDR2 is SFDVKD. V lost 4 bases and J lost 2; bases outside the gene matches: 9. The CDR3 is made up of 16 amino acids. The CDR3 bases are TGTGCCACCAGTGAGGGTAGGCAGGGGGACAACTATGGCTACACCTTC. Translation: CATSEGRQGDNYGYTF.

This clonotype was seen at least ten times. This sequence joins TRBV7-2 and TRBJ1-1, with unresolved D. The germline gives CDR1 SGHTA, CDR2 FQGNSA. V lost 0 bases, J lost 4 bases, and 12 bases lay in between. This CDR3 has 15 amino acids. CDR3: CASSLAPARGTEAFF. The CDR3 DNA reads as TGTGCCAGCAGCTTAGCGCCGGCCCGGGGCACTGAAGCTTTCTTT.